These T cell receptor beta chains were read from a single sample in a study of blood T cells in healthy people across ages. In TCRdb, the 5' RACE reads were re-called with MiXCR into one record per CDR3 protein. This sample carries around 1,700,000 distinct CDR3 sequences, roughly 30% of them seen once, and the ten largest clones take 7.7%. The sequencing sample was made of blood. These receptors all come from a woman aged 25 to 39 in good health. Each CDR3 is given with its conserved first and last residue. D genes are given only for firm matches. Part of the rows lack a size; the others show once, few, many or a class for expanded clones.

d_gene: TRBD1; v_gene: TRBV7-2; j_gene: TRBJ2-2; abundance: NA; CDR3aa: CASSLGQGADTGELFF; CDR3nt: TGTGCCAGCAGCCTAGGACAGGGGGCGGACACCGGGGAGCTGTTTTTT
d_gene: TRBD1; v_gene: TRBV6-5; j_gene: TRBJ1-5; abundance: NA; CDR3aa: CASWIRQGANQPQHF; CDR3nt: TGTGCCAGCTGGATTCGACAGGGGGCAAATCAGCCCCAGCATTTT
d_gene: NA; v_gene: TRBV7-9; j_gene: TRBJ2-7; abundance: NA; CDR3aa: CASSSRDGPSYEQYF; CDR3nt: TGTGCCAGCAGTTCCCGGGACGGCCCCTCCTACGAGCAGTACTTC
d_gene: NA; v_gene: TRBV5-1; j_gene: TRBJ2-6; abundance: many; CDR3aa: CASSPDNSGANVLTF; CDR3nt: TGCGCCAGCAGCCCGGACAACTCTGGGGCCAACGTCCTGACTTTC
d_gene: TRBD1; v_gene: TRBV7-2; j_gene: TRBJ2-7; abundance: NA; CDR3aa: CASSSRQGVYEQYF; CDR3nt: TGTGCCAGCAGCTCGAGACAGGGGGTCTACGAGCAGTACTTC
d_gene: NA; v_gene: TRBV11-2; j_gene: TRBJ2-1; abundance: NA; CDR3aa: CASSRVRTSNEQFF; CDR3nt: TGTGCCAGCAGCCGGGTGAGAACTAGCAATGAGCAGTTCTTC
d_gene: NA; v_gene: TRBV20-1; j_gene: TRBJ2-3; abundance: NA; CDR3aa: CSAREPGSGDTQYF; CDR3nt: TGCAGTGCTAGAGAGCCCGGGAGCGGTGATACGCAGTATTTT
d_gene: TRBD2; v_gene: TRBV27; j_gene: TRBJ2-3; abundance: NA; CDR3aa: CASSSRGGGMTDTRYF; CDR3nt: TGTGCCAGCAGTTCGCGGGGCGGGGGGATGACAGATACGCGGTATTTT
d_gene: TRBD2; v_gene: TRBV12-3/TRBV12-4; j_gene: TRBJ2-7; abundance: many; CDR3aa: CASSSNLAGVAPNEQYF; CDR3nt: TGTGCCAGCAGTTCAAACCTGGCGGGAGTCGCCCCGAACGAGCAGTACTTC
d_gene: TRBD1; v_gene: TRBV29-1; j_gene: TRBJ2-7; abundance: NA; CDR3aa: CSAKVGAGQGSYEQYF; CDR3nt: TGCAGCGCCAAAGTAGGTGCGGGACAGGGGAGCTACGAGCAGTACTTC
d_gene: NA; v_gene: TRBV12-3/TRBV12-4; j_gene: TRBJ2-5; abundance: NA; CDR3aa: CASALRGGSKQYF; CDR3nt: TGTGCCAGCGCTCTGAGGGGGGGCTCTAAGCAGTACTTC
d_gene: TRBD2; v_gene: TRBV20-1; j_gene: TRBJ2-1; abundance: NA; CDR3aa: CSRGTSGGHGNEQFF; CDR3nt: TGCAGCAGGGGGACTAGCGGGGGCCACGGCAATGAGCAGTTCTTC
d_gene: NA; v_gene: TRBV25-1; j_gene: TRBJ2-1; abundance: NA; CDR3aa: CASSEKGFDYEQFF; CDR3nt: TGTGCCAGCAGTGAAAAGGGGTTTGACTACGAGCAGTTCTTC
d_gene: TRBD2; v_gene: TRBV6-6; j_gene: TRBJ2-2; abundance: few; CDR3aa: CASILGLAGPGELFF; CDR3nt: TGTGCCAGCATCCTTGGACTAGCGGGTCCCGGGGAGCTGTTTTTT
d_gene: NA; v_gene: TRBV2; j_gene: TRBJ2-7; abundance: NA; CDR3aa: CAGSVGISYEQYF; CDR3nt: TGTGCCGGCAGTGTAGGAATCTCCTACGAGCAGTACTTC
d_gene: TRBD2; v_gene: TRBV15; j_gene: TRBJ2-4; abundance: NA; CDR3aa: CATSRDRGTSGGWKYF; CDR3nt: TGTGCCACCAGCAGAGATCGGGGGACTAGCGGGGGGTGGAAGTACTTC
d_gene: NA; v_gene: TRBV7-9; j_gene: TRBJ2-7; abundance: NA; CDR3aa: CASSIQSSEQYF; CDR3nt: TGTGCCAGCAGCATACAGAGCTCCGAGCAGTACTTC
d_gene: NA; v_gene: TRBV7-2; j_gene: TRBJ2-7; abundance: many; CDR3aa: CASSAMGGKDYEQYF; CDR3nt: TGTGCCAGCAGCGCTATGGGCGGGAAGGACTACGAGCAGTACTTC
d_gene: TRBD1; v_gene: TRBV6-5; j_gene: TRBJ2-3; abundance: many; CDR3aa: CASRGTGEDTQYF; CDR3nt: TGTGCCAGCAGAGGAACAGGGGAAGATACGCAGTATTTT
d_gene: TRBD2; v_gene: TRBV15; j_gene: TRBJ2-7; abundance: few; CDR3aa: CATSRGWREGHEQYF; CDR3nt: TGTGCCACCAGCAGAGGTTGGCGGGAGGGCCACGAGCAGTACTTC
d_gene: NA; v_gene: TRBV28; j_gene: TRBJ2-7; abundance: few; CDR3aa: CASSLGGLKPYEQYF; CDR3nt: TGTGCCAGCAGTTTGGGGGGACTGAAGCCCTACGAGCAGTACTTC
d_gene: NA; v_gene: TRBV20-1; j_gene: TRBJ2-5; abundance: NA; CDR3aa: CSARDALVQETQYF; CDR3nt: TGCAGTGCTAGAGATGCACTAGTCCAAGAGACCCAGTACTTC
d_gene: TRBD2; v_gene: TRBV5-1; j_gene: TRBJ2-7; abundance: NA; CDR3aa: CASSLGGFSYNEQYF; CDR3nt: TGCGCCAGTAGCCTGGGGGGGTTCTCCTACAATGAGCAGTACTTC
d_gene: TRBD2; v_gene: TRBV4-1; j_gene: TRBJ2-1; abundance: few; CDR3aa: CASSQVGLAASNEQFF; CDR3nt: TGCGCCAGCAGCCAAGTGGGACTAGCCGCCTCCAATGAGCAGTTCTTC
d_gene: TRBD1; v_gene: TRBV2; j_gene: TRBJ2-3; abundance: NA; CDR3aa: CASRERDRASTDTQYF; CDR3nt: TGTGCCAGCAGGGAAAGGGACAGGGCTAGCACAGATACGCAGTATTTT
d_gene: TRBD1; v_gene: TRBV6-5; j_gene: TRBJ1-6; abundance: few; CDR3aa: CASSPEGTAKGPLHF; CDR3nt: TGTGCCAGCAGTCCTGAAGGGACAGCCAAGGGACCCCTCCACTTT
d_gene: TRBD1; v_gene: TRBV2; j_gene: TRBJ1-6; abundance: NA; CDR3aa: CASRLDRDHSPLHF; CDR3nt: TGTGCCAGCAGGTTAGACAGGGATCATTCACCCCTCCACTTT
d_gene: NA; v_gene: TRBV5-5; j_gene: TRBJ2-3; abundance: NA; CDR3aa: CASAAPNTDTQYF; CDR3nt: TGTGCCAGCGCGGCGCCGAACACAGATACGCAGTATTTT
d_gene: NA; v_gene: TRBV7-9; j_gene: TRBJ1-5; abundance: few; CDR3aa: CASSLNGGLSNQPQHF; CDR3nt: TGTGCCAGCAGCCTCAATGGGGGTCTTAGCAATCAGCCCCAGCATTTT
d_gene: NA; v_gene: TRBV24-1; j_gene: TRBJ2-3; abundance: few; CDR3aa: CATSERDTDTQYF; CDR3nt: TGTGCCACCAGTGAGAGGGACACAGATACGCAGTATTTT
d_gene: TRBD1; v_gene: TRBV2; j_gene: TRBJ1-4; abundance: NA; CDR3aa: CASRPGTGTGKLFF; CDR3nt: TGTGCCAGCAGGCCCGGGACAGGGACGGGCAAACTGTTTTTT
d_gene: NA; v_gene: TRBV5-1; j_gene: TRBJ1-1; abundance: NA; CDR3aa: CASKIGILKHMYTEAFF; CDR3nt: TGCGCCAGCAAGATCGGGATTCTAAAACATATGTACACTGAAGCTTTCTTT
d_gene: NA; v_gene: TRBV7-9; j_gene: TRBJ2-1; abundance: many; CDR3aa: CASSLGSGEYNEQFF; CDR3nt: TGTGCCAGCAGCTTAGGGAGCGGAGAGTACAATGAGCAGTTCTTC
d_gene: NA; v_gene: TRBV18; j_gene: TRBJ2-5; abundance: few; CDR3aa: CASRGPTSDGQYF; CDR3nt: TGTGCCAGCCGTGGACCAACGAGCGACGGGCAGTACTTC
d_gene: TRBD2; v_gene: TRBV4-3; j_gene: TRBJ2-5; abundance: many; CDR3aa: CASSQDFPGEGETQYF; CDR3nt: TGCGCCAGCAGCCAAGACTTTCCGGGGGAGGGAGAGACCCAGTACTTC
d_gene: TRBD1; v_gene: TRBV7-3; j_gene: TRBJ2-3; abundance: many; CDR3aa: CASSSGTAGDTQYF; CDR3nt: TGTGCCAGCAGCTCCGGGACAGCAGGAGATACGCAGTATTTT
d_gene: NA; v_gene: TRBV6-4; j_gene: TRBJ2-1; abundance: many; CDR3aa: CASSAEGFHEQFF; CDR3nt: TGTGCTAGCAGTGCCGAGGGGTTCCATGAGCAGTTCTTC
d_gene: NA; v_gene: TRBV20-1; j_gene: TRBJ1-6; abundance: NA; CDR3aa: CSARAEVDSPLHF; CDR3nt: TGCAGTGCTAGGGCGGAGGTGGATTCACCCCTCCACTTT
d_gene: NA; v_gene: TRBV24-1; j_gene: TRBJ2-1; abundance: once; CDR3aa: CATSELSATGLSYNEQFF; CDR3nt: TGTGCCACCAGTGAACTAAGCGCGACAGGCCTCTCCTACAATGAGCAGTTCTTC
d_gene: TRBD1; v_gene: TRBV7-9; j_gene: TRBJ1-2; abundance: few; CDR3aa: CASSFDDRGLGNYGYTF; CDR3nt: TGTGCCAGCAGCTTCGACGACAGGGGGCTCGGTAACTATGGCTACACCTTC
d_gene: NA; v_gene: TRBV6-4; j_gene: TRBJ2-1; abundance: once; CDR3aa: CASKNRVGEQFF; CDR3nt: TGTGCCAGCAAGAACAGGGTAGGTGAGCAGTTCTTC
d_gene: TRBD2; v_gene: TRBV29-1; j_gene: TRBJ2-1; abundance: many; CDR3aa: CSVDGGDEQFF; CDR3nt: TGCAGCGTTGACGGGGGGGATGAGCAGTTCTTC
d_gene: NA; v_gene: TRBV7-8; j_gene: TRBJ1-4; abundance: NA; CDR3aa: CASSLFQGVEEKLFF; CDR3nt: TGTGCCAGCAGCTTATTCCAGGGTGTAGAAGAAAAACTGTTTTTT
d_gene: NA; v_gene: TRBV7-9; j_gene: TRBJ1-4; abundance: few; CDR3aa: CASSLWTGLNEKLFF; CDR3nt: TGTGCCAGCAGCTTGTGGACCGGACTTAATGAAAAACTGTTTTTT
d_gene: TRBD1; v_gene: TRBV20-1; j_gene: TRBJ1-2; abundance: NA; CDR3aa: CSNDRGNYGYTF; CDR3nt: TGCAGTAACGACAGGGGAAACTATGGCTACACCTTC
d_gene: NA; v_gene: TRBV3-1; j_gene: TRBJ2-7; abundance: NA; CDR3aa: CASSPTNSDNHEQYF; CDR3nt: TGTGCCAGCAGCCCGACCAACTCGGACAACCACGAGCAGTACTTC
d_gene: NA; v_gene: TRBV12-3/TRBV12-4; j_gene: TRBJ2-7; abundance: many; CDR3aa: CASSFEAGSYEQYF; CDR3nt: TGTGCCAGCAGTTTCGAGGCAGGTTCCTACGAGCAGTACTTC
d_gene: NA; v_gene: TRBV11-2; j_gene: TRBJ2-3; abundance: once; CDR3aa: CASSLDATITDTQYF; CDR3nt: TGTGCCAGCAGCTTAGATGCTACAATCACAGATACGCAGTATTTT
d_gene: TRBD2; v_gene: TRBV12-5; j_gene: TRBJ2-3; abundance: NA; CDR3aa: CASGLPSGGPDTQYF; CDR3nt: TGTGCTAGTGGTTTGCCTAGCGGGGGCCCAGATACGCAGTATTTT
d_gene: NA; v_gene: TRBV6-2/TRBV6-3; j_gene: TRBJ2-1; abundance: NA; CDR3aa: CASSLRATDNEQFF; CDR3nt: TGTGCCAGCAGCCTCAGGGCTACCGACAATGAGCAGTTCTTC
d_gene: NA; v_gene: TRBV5-1; j_gene: TRBJ2-3; abundance: few; CDR3aa: CASSFLQDTQYF; CDR3nt: TGCGCCAGCAGCTTCCTACAAGATACGCAGTATTTT
d_gene: TRBD1; v_gene: TRBV2; j_gene: TRBJ1-6; abundance: NA; CDR3aa: CASRLTTGGARNSPLHF; CDR3nt: TGTGCCAGCAGGCTGACCACAGGGGGCGCGAGGAATTCACCCCTCCACTTT
d_gene: NA; v_gene: TRBV7-9; j_gene: TRBJ1-6; abundance: many; CDR3aa: CASSLDASPLHF; CDR3nt: TGTGCCAGCAGCTTGGACGCATCACCCCTCCACTTT
d_gene: NA; v_gene: TRBV3-1; j_gene: TRBJ1-1; abundance: NA; CDR3aa: CASSQDGVRAFF; CDR3nt: TGTGCCAGCAGCCAAGACGGGGTCAGGGCTTTCTTT
d_gene: NA; v_gene: TRBV2; j_gene: TRBJ1-5; abundance: NA; CDR3aa: CASKGREGSNQPQHF; CDR3nt: TGTGCCAGCAAGGGGAGGGAGGGAAGCAATCAGCCCCAGCATTTT
d_gene: NA; v_gene: TRBV20-1; j_gene: TRBJ2-5; abundance: many; CDR3aa: CSSGRLGTQYF; CDR3nt: TGCAGTTCGGGCCGGCTGGGGACCCAGTACTTC
d_gene: TRBD2; v_gene: TRBV12-3/TRBV12-4; j_gene: TRBJ2-5; abundance: few; CDR3aa: CASRVAGGRETQYF; CDR3nt: TGTGCCAGCAGGGTAGCGGGGGGTCGAGAGACCCAGTACTTC
d_gene: NA; v_gene: TRBV28; j_gene: TRBJ2-1; abundance: many; CDR3aa: CASTEAQGSSYNEQFF; CDR3nt: TGTGCCAGCACCGAGGCGCAGGGGAGCTCCTACAATGAGCAGTTCTTC